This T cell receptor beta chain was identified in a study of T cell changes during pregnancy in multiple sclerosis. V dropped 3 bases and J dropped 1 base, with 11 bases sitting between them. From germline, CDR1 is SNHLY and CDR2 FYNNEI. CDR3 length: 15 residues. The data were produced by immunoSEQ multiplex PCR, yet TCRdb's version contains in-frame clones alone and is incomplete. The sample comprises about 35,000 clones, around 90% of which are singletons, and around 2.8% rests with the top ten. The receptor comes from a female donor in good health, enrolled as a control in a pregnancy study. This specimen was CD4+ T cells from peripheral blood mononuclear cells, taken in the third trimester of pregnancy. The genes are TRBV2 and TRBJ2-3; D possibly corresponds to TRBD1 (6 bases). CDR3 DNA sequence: TGTGCCAGCAGTGAGGGCCGGACAGGCACAGATACGCAGTATTTT. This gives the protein CASSEGRTGTDTQYF.